These 20 T cell receptor beta chains were all obtained from the same sample, sequenced in a study of T cell changes during pregnancy in multiple sclerosis (dated by TCRdb to between 2017 and 2020). Preparation of the library involved the immunoSEQ multiplex PCR assay. TCRdb stores this immuneACCESS table with in-frame sequences only. Part of the clones is absent; in the studies checked, under half of the shortfall reflects unresolved V genes, and no reason is known for the rest. Within this sample are about 79,000 clones, with around 93% of them counted one time only. Approximately 0.79% of the sample comes from the top ten. The sample here was peripheral blood, taken in the second trimester of pregnancy. Source of these receptors: a female donor in good health, enrolled as a control in a pregnancy study.

V and J are TRBV14 and TRBJ2-1; TRBD2 agrees at 10 bases. Germline values: CDR1 SGHDN, CDR2 FVKESK. The CDR3 loop spans 15 amino acids. J lost 6 bases, V lost 4 bases, and 6 bases had no gene match. The CDR3 region is CASSLAGGIVNEQFF. For the CDR3, the DNA is TGTGCCAGCAGCCTAGCGGGGGGTATTGTCAATGAGCAGTTCTTC. Supplemented by reference TRBV14 and TRBJ2-1, the full variable domain reads EAGVTQFPSHSVIEKGQTVTLRCDPISGHDNLYWYRRVMGKEIKFLLHFVKESKQDESGMPNNRFLAERTGGTYSTLKVQPAELEDSGVYFCASSLAGGIVNEQFFGPGTRLTVL.

This clone has a single count. The chain joins TRBV5-4 to TRBJ2-7; 8 bases fit TRBD1. The V and J ends lost 6 bases and 4 bases, in that order; junction bases with no gene match: 9. Looked up from germline, CDR1 is SGHNT and CDR2 is YYREEE (reference sequence). The CDR3 has 14 amino acids. The CDR3 sequence: CASTLDRGAYEQYF. Written as DNA, the CDR3 is TGTGCCAGCACCCTAGACAGGGGCGCATACGAGCAGTACTTC. The variable domain in full, completed from reference TRBV5-4 and TRBJ2-7, reads ETGVTQSPTHLIKTRGQQVTLRCSSQSGHNTVSWYQQALGQGPQFIFQYYREEENGRGNFPPRFSGLQFPNYSSELNVNALELDDSALYLCASTLDRGAYEQYFGPGTRLTVT.

In this sample, this clone turned up a few times. CDR3 sequence reads: CASSQGTGGDGYGYTF. For the CDR3, the DNA is TGCGCCAGCAGTCAGGGGACAGGGGGCGACGGCTATGGCTACACCTTC. V gene TRBV23-1 combines with J gene TRBJ1-2; 12 nucleotides line up with TRBD1. TRBV23-1 is sorted into the ORF group, with uncertain function. V trimming: 3 bases; J trimming: 4 bases; junction bases outside the gene matches: 6. The CDR3 loop spans 16 amino acids.

V and J are TRBV30 and TRBJ2-7, with TRBD2 matching 9 bases. J lost 5 bases, V lost 5 bases, and 10 bases had no gene match. The CDR3 is made up of 14 amino acids. Per the germline V gene, CDR1 is GTSNPN and CDR2 is SVGIG (reference sequence). The CDR3 loop reads CAWCSGGASNEQYF. CDR3 bases: TGTGCCTGGTGTAGCGGGGGAGCTTCTAACGAGCAGTACTTC.

This clone was counted a single time. This sequence joins TRBV27 and TRBJ2-2, with D perhaps matching TRBD1 (5 bases). CDR1 MNHEY and CDR2 SMNVEV come from the germline V gene (reference sequence). V was trimmed by 0 bases and J by 4 bases, leaving 12 bases between them. This CDR3 is 16 amino acids long. This CDR3 is CASSLSAGWSTGELFF. CDR3 coding DNA: TGTGCCAGCAGTTTATCTGCAGGGTGGAGCACCGGGGAGCTGTTTTTT.

This chain uses TRBV5-5 with TRBJ1-1; no definite D call. This CDR3 region has 15 residues. V lost 5 bases to trimming and J lost 2 bases, with 16 bases between them. Germline lookup yields CDR1 SGHKS and CDR2 YYEKEE (reference sequence). CDR3 nucleotides: TGTGCCAGCAGTTTGTGGGAGACCGCTAACACTGAAGCTTTCTTT. Translated, it gives CASSLWETANTEAFF.

The chain links TRBV7-2 to TRBJ2-7; 7 bases line up with TRBD2. The CDR3 totals 15 residues. CDR1 is SGHTA and CDR2 is FQGNSA in the germline V gene. Trimming at V came to 5 bases and at J to 3 bases, leaving 10 bases not matched to a gene. Here the CDR3 DNA reads TGTGCCAGCAGCCCTCGTGGGGACTACCGCTACGAGCAGTACTTC. Its translation: CASSPRGDYRYEQYF.

The rearrangement uses TRBV27 and TRBJ2-6; 7 bases map to TRBD1. Germline V gives CDR1 MNHEY, CDR2 SMNVEV (reference sequence). The CDR3 has 16 amino acids. The J segment lost 3 bases and the V segment lost 8 bases, leaving 10 bases of the junction unmatched. The CDR3 DNA sequence: TGTGCCAGCCAGAGGGAAGGGGGCCTTGGGGCCAACGTCCTGACTTTC. Protein: CASQREGGLGANVLTF.

The chain recombines TRBV19 with TRBJ1-2, with D possibly being TRBD1 (5 bases). Per germline, CDR1 LNHDA and CDR2 SQIVND (reference sequence). The CDR3 runs to 15 residues. Between the trimmed V and J ends, which lost 0 bases and 4 bases, there was a span of 12 bases. CDR3 DNA sequence: TGTGCCAGTAGTATAGATAGGGGTTATGGCTATGGCTACACCTTC. The encoded protein is CASSIDRGYGYGYTF.

The V call is TRBV29-1, the J call TRBJ1-2, with D possibly TRBD1 on 6 matching bases. Germline CDR1 and CDR2: SQVTM and ANQGSEA. V was shortened by 3 bases and J by 4 bases, with 12 bases between the two germline ends. The CDR3 is 13 amino acids. CDR3 DNA: TGCAGCGTTGAGCGGGGGGCTGGCTATGGCTACACCTTC. It yields the protein CSVERGAGYGYTF.

The J gene is TRBJ1-3, the V gene TRBV5-4; 9 nucleotides match TRBD1. Germline V lookup: CDR1 SGHNT, CDR2 YYREEE (reference sequence). The CDR3 loop spans 16 amino acids. The trim removed 0 bases at V and 2 bases at J, leaving 3 bases unmatched. In nucleotides, the CDR3 is TGTGCCAGCAGCTTGGCACAGGGGGCGCCTGGAAACACCATATATTTT. Translated, it gives CASSLAQGAPGNTIYF.

The chain carries TRBV7-2 and TRBJ1-4; weak D call: TRBD1 (6 bases). The germline gives CDR1 SGHTA, CDR2 FQGNSA. V lost 5 bases to trimming and J lost 8 bases, with 18 bases between them. The CDR3 spans 15 residues. Here the CDR3 reads CASSPETGRGEKLFF. DNA of the CDR3: TGTGCCAGCAGCCCAGAGACAGGCAGAGGGGAAAAACTGTTTTTT.

The rearrangement joins TRBV5-6 to TRBJ1-4, with a tentative D call TRBD1 (5 bases). The germline V and J ends were trimmed by 1 base and 15 bases, with 22 bases remaining between them. The germline gives CDR1 SGHDT, CDR2 YYEEEE. CDR3 length: 15 amino acids. Here the CDR3 reads CASSLRRTTSGGVFF. The CDR3 DNA reads TGTGCCAGCAGCTTGAGGAGGACGACCTCGGGGGGGGTGTTTTTT.

This rearrangement joins TRBV7-2 to TRBJ2-3, with 7 bases fitting TRBD2. V trimming: 3 bases; J trimming: 1 base; junction bases outside the gene matches: 10. CDR1 and CDR2 from the germline V gene are SGHTA and FQGNSA. CDR3 length: 17 amino acids. CDR3 residues: CASSFPGAGKGTDTQYF. CDR3 DNA: TGTGCCAGCAGCTTCCCCGGAGCGGGGAAAGGCACAGATACGCAGTATTTT. Full variable domain (remainder filled in from reference TRBV7-2 and TRBJ2-3): GAGVSQSPSNKVTEKGKDVELRCDPISGHTALYWYRQSLGQGLEFLIYFQGNSAPDKSGLPSDRFSAERTGGSVSTLTIQRTQQEDSAVYLCASSFPGAGKGTDTQYFGPGTRLTVL.

The chain carries TRBV9 and TRBJ2-2, with 12 nucleotides matching TRBD1. The J segment lost 8 bases and the V segment lost 3 bases, leaving 8 bases of the junction unmatched. This CDR3 region has 16 residues. The germline V gene has CDR1 SGDLS and CDR2 YYNGEE. The CDR3: CASSAGQGASTGELFF. The DNA for the CDR3 is TGTGCCAGCAGCGCGGGACAGGGGGCATCGACTGGGGAGCTGTTTTTT. Complete variable domain (other parts from reference TRBV9 and TRBJ2-2): DSGVTQTPKHLITATGQRVTLRCSPRSGDLSVYWYQQSLDQGLQFLIQYYNGEERAKGNILERFSAQQFPDLHSELNLSSLELGDSALYFCASSAGQGASTGELFFGEGSRLTVL.

For the CDR3, the DNA is TGCGCCAGCAGCTTGGCCCGAGGGACAAACTATGGCTACACCTTC. Translating it yields CASSLARGTNYGYTF. The chain links TRBV5-1 to TRBJ1-2, with D possibly matching TRBD1 (6 bases). Trimming removed 0 bases at V and 2 bases at J, with 11 bases between. Per germline, CDR1 SGHRS and CDR2 YFSETQ. The CDR3 totals 15 residues.

This clone appeared once. The chain combines TRBV27 with TRBJ2-7, with unresolved D. Trimming cost V 4 bases and J 4 bases, with 17 bases left between them. The CDR3 extends over 15 amino acids. Germline CDR1 MNHEY, CDR2 SMNVEV (reference sequence). The CDR3 here is CASSYSSAKVYEQYF. Written as DNA, the CDR3 is TGTGCCAGCAGTTACTCCTCTGCGAAAGTATACGAGCAGTACTTC.

The J gene is TRBJ2-7, the V gene TRBV6-6, with a tentative D call TRBD1 (5 bases). V lost 2 bases and J lost 3, with 11 bases in between. The CDR3 totals 14 residues. Per the germline V gene, CDR1 is MNHNY and CDR2 is SVGAGI (reference sequence). CDR3 DNA: TGTGCCAGCAGTTACCCGGACACTCTCTACGAGCAGTACTTC. Its protein product is CASSYPDTLYEQYF.

The V and J genes are TRBV11-3 and TRBJ2-1, with a possible D match to TRBD2 (6 bases). Trimming cost V 1 base and J 3 bases, with 10 bases left between them. Germline V lookup: CDR1 SGHNT, CDR2 YENEEA. This CDR3 has 15 amino acids. The CDR3 loop reads CASSLGGEVYNEQFF. The CDR3 nucleotides read TGTGCCAGCAGCTTAGGTGGGGAGGTCTACAATGAGCAGTTCTTC.

The chain couples TRBV4-3 to TRBJ1-5, with D hard to call. This CDR3 is 15 amino acids long. Between the trimmed V and J ends, which lost 0 bases and 7 bases, there was a span of 13 bases. Per germline, CDR1 LGHNA and CDR2 YSLEER. CDR3 DNA: TGCGCCAGCAGCCAAGACGGTGGATCGGGACAGCCCCAGCATTTT. Its protein product is CASSQDGGSGQPQHF.